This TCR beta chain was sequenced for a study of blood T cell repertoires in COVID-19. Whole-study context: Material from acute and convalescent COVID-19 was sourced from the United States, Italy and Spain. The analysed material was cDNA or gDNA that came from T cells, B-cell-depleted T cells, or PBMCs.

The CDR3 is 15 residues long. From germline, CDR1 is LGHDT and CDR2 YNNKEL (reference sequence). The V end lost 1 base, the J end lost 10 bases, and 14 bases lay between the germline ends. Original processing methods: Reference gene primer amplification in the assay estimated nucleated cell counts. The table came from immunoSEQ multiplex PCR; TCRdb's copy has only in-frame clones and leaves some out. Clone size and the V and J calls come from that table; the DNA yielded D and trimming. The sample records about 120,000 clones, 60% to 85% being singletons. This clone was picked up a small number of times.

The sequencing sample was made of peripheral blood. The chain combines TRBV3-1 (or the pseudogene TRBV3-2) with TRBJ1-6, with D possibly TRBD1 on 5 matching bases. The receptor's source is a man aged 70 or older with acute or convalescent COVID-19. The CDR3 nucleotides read TGTGCCAGCAGCCAAGTCGAGCAGGGAAAATCACCCCTCCACTTT. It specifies CASSQVEQGKSPLHF.